Listed here is a single T cell receptor (beta chain). The antigen is undetermined. The entry originates in a study of blood T cells in healthy people across ages. Regarding the study as a whole: It was found that TCR beta diversity correlated strongly with the percentage of naive T cells.

Sample-barcoded 5' priming and a J-beta primer mix drove a second PCR of about 6 to 12 cycles. TCRdb called the 5' RACE reads again in MiXCR, with one record for every CDR3 protein. Altogether some 710,000 distinct CDR3 sequences are present, 22% being singletons, with the ten largest covering around 21%. Material: blood. This TCR was sampled from a man aged 65 to 85 in good health.

The CDR3 DNA reads as TGCAGTGCCCCTTTGCACAGCGTATCCTACGAGCAGTACTTC. Its protein is CSAPLHSVSYEQYF. This rearrangement joins TRBV20-1 to TRBJ2-7; D ambiguous. The length of the CDR3 is 14 residues. The V and J ends lost 6 bases and 1 base respectively, with 16 bases between them. In germline, CDR1 is DFQATT, CDR2 SNEGSKA (reference sequence).